A selection of T cell receptor beta chains follows, all from one sample in a study of control samples from healthy donors and cancer patients. Sequencing was performed with immunoSEQ multiplex PCR; in TCRdb, only in-frame clones are kept and a portion is missing. Among 150,000 to 200,000 clones listed, 92% were seen once. The material sequenced was blood. The receptors derive from a young woman in good health. Both conserved end residues are part of each CDR3. D genes are given only for firm matches. Only part of the rows carry a size: once, few, many, or a class if the clone is expanded.

clone size: NA
J gene: TRBJ1-4
V gene: TRBV13
D gene: NA
CDR3 DNA: TGTGCCAGCAGCCCCCCGACAGGAGGCTCTGAAAAACTGTTTTTT
CDR3 protein: CASSPPTGGSEKLFF

clone size: NA
J gene: TRBJ1-1
V gene: TRBV19
D gene: NA
CDR3 DNA: TGTGCCAGTTCCGAGGGGGGTCGCACTGAAGCTTTCTTT
CDR3 protein: CASSEGGRTEAFF

clone size: once
J gene: TRBJ1-1
V gene: TRBV3-1/TRBV3-2
D gene: NA
CDR3 DNA: TGTGCCAGCAGCGGCCCGGGTCTTATGAACACTGAAGCTTTCTTT
CDR3 protein: CASSGPGLMNTEAFF

clone size: NA
J gene: TRBJ2-2
V gene: TRBV7-2
D gene: NA
CDR3 DNA: TGTGCCAGCAGCTTAGAAGTATTCACCGGGGAGCTGTTTTTT
CDR3 protein: CASSLEVFTGELFF

clone size: NA
J gene: TRBJ2-1
V gene: TRBV10-2
D gene: TRBD2
CDR3 DNA: TGCGCCATCCGGGAAGTGAGCGGGAGTTCCTACAATGAGCAGTTCTTC
CDR3 protein: CAIREVSGSSYNEQFF

clone size: NA
J gene: TRBJ1-3
V gene: TRBV30
D gene: NA
CDR3 DNA: TGTGCCTGGAGTGTTGGAAACACCATATATTTT
CDR3 protein: CAWSVGNTIYF

clone size: once
J gene: TRBJ2-1
V gene: TRBV18
D gene: TRBD1
CDR3 DNA: TGTGCCAGCTCACCAGACAGGGTAGCATACAATGAGCAGTTCTTC
CDR3 protein: CASSPDRVAYNEQFF

clone size: few
J gene: TRBJ1-1
V gene: TRBV3-1/TRBV3-2
D gene: NA
CDR3 DNA: TGTGCCAGCAGCGGCCTGGCGGGGAGTGAAGCTTTCTTT
CDR3 protein: CASSGLAGSEAFF

clone size: NA
J gene: TRBJ2-2
V gene: TRBV6-1
D gene: TRBD2
CDR3 DNA: TGTGCCAGCAGTGACCTAGCGGGAGTGAACACCGGGGAGCTGTTTTTT
CDR3 protein: CASSDLAGVNTGELFF

clone size: NA
J gene: TRBJ1-2
V gene: TRBV6-5
D gene: NA
CDR3 DNA: TGTGCCAGCAGTTATGGGGGGGGAGGCTACACCTTC
CDR3 protein: CASSYGGGGYTF

clone size: NA
J gene: TRBJ1-5
V gene: TRBV6-6
D gene: NA
CDR3 DNA: TGTGCCAGCAGTTACGGTCAAGGTAGCAATCAGCCCCAGCATTTT
CDR3 protein: CASSYGQGSNQPQHF

clone size: NA
J gene: TRBJ2-7
V gene: TRBV5-1
D gene: NA
CDR3 DNA: TGCGCCAGCAGCTTTATTGTTGACCCGTCCCAGCGGTCCTACGAGCAGTACTTC
CDR3 protein: CASSFIVDPSQRSYEQYF

clone size: NA
J gene: TRBJ1-1
V gene: TRBV6-6
D gene: TRBD1
CDR3 DNA: TGTGCCAGCAGTTCACCGGGACAGGGCTCAGCTTTCTTT
CDR3 protein: CASSSPGQGSAFF

clone size: NA
J gene: TRBJ1-1
V gene: TRBV30
D gene: TRBD1
CDR3 DNA: TGTGCCTGGAGTACCAGGGGGGGCACTGAAGCTTTCTTT
CDR3 protein: CAWSTRGGTEAFF

clone size: NA
J gene: TRBJ2-7
V gene: TRBV2
D gene: NA
CDR3 DNA: TGTGCCAGCGCTAATGACGGGAGCTCCTACGAGCAGTACTTC
CDR3 protein: CASANDGSSYEQYF

clone size: NA
J gene: TRBJ2-1
V gene: TRBV9
D gene: NA
CDR3 DNA: TGTGCCAGCAGCGTAGATGGGTCTGGGGTCTCCTACAATGAGCAGTTCTTC
CDR3 protein: CASSVDGSGVSYNEQFF

clone size: NA
J gene: TRBJ2-5
V gene: TRBV21-1
D gene: NA
CDR3 DNA: TGTGCCAGCAGCACCCTACAGGGGTGGGCGCGGGAGACCCAGTACTTC
CDR3 protein: CASSTLQGWARETQYF

clone size: NA
J gene: TRBJ2-1
V gene: TRBV20-1
D gene: NA
CDR3 DNA: TGCAGTGCTAGTGTGGGGTCTACCTACAATGAGCAGTTCTTC
CDR3 protein: CSASVGSTYNEQFF

clone size: NA
J gene: TRBJ2-3
V gene: TRBV30
D gene: TRBD2
CDR3 DNA: TGTGCCTGGATTGTAGGCGCCGGGGGGGATACGCAGTATTTT
CDR3 protein: CAWIVGAGGDTQYF

clone size: NA
J gene: TRBJ1-1
V gene: TRBV20-1
D gene: NA
CDR3 DNA: TGCAGTGCTAGAGCGGGCACTGAAGCTTTCTTT
CDR3 protein: CSARAGTEAFF

clone size: once
J gene: TRBJ1-3
V gene: TRBV5-5
D gene: NA
CDR3 DNA: TGTGCCAGCAGCTTGGCCTTGGGAAACACCATATATTTT
CDR3 protein: CASSLALGNTIYF

clone size: NA
J gene: TRBJ1-1
V gene: TRBV28
D gene: NA
CDR3 DNA: TGTGCCAGCAGCAGGCCGGGAGTCACTGAAGCTTTCTTT
CDR3 protein: CASSRPGVTEAFF

clone size: NA
J gene: TRBJ2-2
V gene: TRBV4-1
D gene: NA
CDR3 DNA: TGCGCCAGCAGCCAAACCTTTATTACGGGAGCGAACACCGGGGAGCTGTTTTTT
CDR3 protein: CASSQTFITGANTGELFF

clone size: once
J gene: TRBJ2-1
V gene: TRBV7-6
D gene: TRBD2
CDR3 DNA: TGTGCCAGCAGCTTAGGCTTGAGCGGGAGCTCCTACAATGAGCAGTTCTTC
CDR3 protein: CASSLGLSGSSYNEQFF